This T cell receptor beta chain emerged from a study of cytomegalovirus exposure and HLA in healthy donors. Whole-study results and caveats: CMV serostatus alone was available as immune exposure information.

Turning to this clone: Antigen specificity is unknown. This specimen includes other DNA sequences encoding the same CDR3.

The germline gives CDR1 SGHAT, CDR2 FQNNGV. V was pared by 6 bases and J by 0 bases, with 12 bases between. The CDR3 runs to 15 residues. All the people who gave samples were healthy bone marrow donors. The PCR was carried out with 60 Vbeta primers and 13 Jbeta primers. Repertoires were generated with immunoSEQ multiplex PCR, while TCRdb's copy carries only in-frame clones and drops some. This repertoire shows about 120,000 clones, 75% found once; its top ten account for 2.9%. The source is a woman in her forties in good health and CMV-seropositive. This chain links TRBV11-2 with TRBJ1-3, with D hard to call. Sequencing used PBMCs. The chain's CDR3 is CASSGSRYSGNTIYF. In DNA form, the CDR3 reads TGTGCCAGCAGTGGTAGTCGGTACTCTGGAAACACCATATATTTT.